The 30 T cell receptor beta chains in this list originate from one sample, sequenced in a study of T cells in Graves' hyperthyroidism and ophthalmopathy (dated by TCRdb to about 2019). Libraries were prepared through multiplex PCR. Sequencing relied on an Illumina HiSeq 2000. The TCR beta CDR3 regions were amplified from the RNA transcripts. The first round of RT-PCR for the TCR CDR3 was performed with the HTBI primer set and the Qiagen OneStep RT-PCR kit. TCRdb redid the processing of the public reads, applying fastp at Q25 and MiXCR, and retained in-frame beta chains. Here each entry gathers all rows of one CDR3 protein and keeps the most common genes and DNA. This sample gives 25,000 to 30,000 distinct CDR3 sequences in total; around 40% of them show up just once. The ten largest make up 10% of the sample. Sequenced sample: blood. The receptor source for this set is a woman aged 30 to 39 with Graves' hyperthyroidism.

The CDR3 coding sequence is TGCGCCAGCAGCTTTACCGGACGAGGAAACTCTGAAGCTTTCTTT. It specifies CASSFTGRGNSEAFF. The chain carries TRBV5-1 and TRBJ1-1; D uncertain. Trimming cost V 2 bases and J 6 bases, with 17 bases left between them. Germline V gene sequence: CDR1 SGHRS, CDR2 YFSETQ. The CDR3 contains 15 residues. The full variable domain, in which reference TRBV5-1 and TRBJ1-1 provide the parts outside the CDR3, is KAGVTQTPRYLIKTRGQQVTLSCSPISGHRSVSWYQQTPGQGLQFLFEYFSETQRNKGNFPGRFSGRQFSNSRSEMNVSTLELGDSALYLCASSFTGRGNSEAFFGQGTRLTVV.

This clonotype has only a few counts. V is TRBV18 and J is TRBJ2-3; D gene unclear. Trimming left V 5 bases short and J 1 base short, with 10 bases between. Germline-derived CDR1 and CDR2 are KGHSH and LQKENI. The CDR3 spans 14 residues. CDR3 nucleotide sequence: TGTGCCAGCTCAGCAGTTGAGGGCACAGATACGCAGTATTTT. Protein product: CASSAVEGTDTQYF.

The V and J genes are TRBV24-1 and TRBJ2-1; the match to TRBD2 covers 8 bases. V gave up 5 bases and J gave up 0 bases; unmatched junction bases: 11. The CDR3 covers 18 residues. Looked up from germline, CDR1 is KGHDR and CDR2 is SFDVKD. CDR3 DNA: TGTGCCACCAGTGCTAGCGGGTCGGGCGGGACCTCCTACAATGAGCAGTTCTTC. Amino acid sequence: CATSASGSGGTSYNEQFF.

By frequency in the sample, this clonotype is medium-sized. This chain joins TRBV2 and TRBJ2-5, with 11 bases aligning to TRBD1. Looked up from germline, CDR1 is SNHLY and CDR2 is FYNNEI. V was pared by 6 bases and J by 7 bases, with 4 bases of the junction left unmatched. The CDR3 runs to 13 residues. Here the CDR3 reads CASRDGQGATQYF. DNA for the CDR3: TGTGCCAGCAGGGACGGACAGGGGGCGACCCAGTACTTC.

This chain uses TRBV19 with TRBJ2-2; 16 nucleotides line up with TRBD2. CDR3 length: 17 residues. V trimming: 5 bases; J trimming: 7 bases; junction bases outside the gene matches: 7. Germline V CDR1 and CDR2: LNHDA, SQIVND (reference sequence). This CDR3 reads CASSGTSGRAQGGELFF. DNA for the CDR3: TGTGCCAGTAGTGGGACTAGCGGGAGGGCCCAAGGCGGGGAGCTGTTTTTT.

This clonotype has ten or more counts. Relative to the germline gene, one junction end is altered; a read error may explain this. The chain uses TRBV27 and TRBJ2-7; D ambiguous. Germline CDR1 reads MNHEY; CDR2 reads SMNVEV (reference sequence). The CDR3 runs to 8 residues. The CDR3 protein is CASSFLIF. The CDR3 bases are TGTGCCAGCAGTTTCCTCATCTTC.

The V and J genes are TRBV3-1 and TRBJ1-2; no clear D gene. Germline-derived CDR1 and CDR2 are LGHDT and YNNKEL (reference sequence). This CDR3 comprises 13 residues. V was shortened by 1 base and J by 8 bases, with 11 bases between the two germline ends. Written as DNA, the CDR3 is TGTGCCAGCAGCCAAGGAGGGTTTCAGGGCTACACCTTC. This codes for CASSQGGFQGYTF.

This rearrangement joins TRBV29-1 to TRBJ2-7; D is undetermined. The CDR3 consists of 15 residues. Looked up from germline, CDR1 is SQVTM and CDR2 is ANQGSEA. V was clipped by 2 bases and J by 1 base, with 15 bases between them. The CDR3 loop reads CSVESVGVPSYEQYF. DNA for the CDR3: TGCAGCGTTGAATCGGTTGGGGTTCCGTCCTACGAGCAGTACTTC.

The V call is TRBV7-3, the J call TRBJ1-5, with TRBD1 matching over 11 bases. The CDR3 is 15 residues long. The junction had 14 bases not matched to a gene; V was cut back by 5 bases and J by 14 bases. Germline-derived CDR1 and CDR2 are SGHTA and FQGTGA. CDR3 coding DNA: TGTGCCAGCAGCCTACAAGGACAGGGGGCATACAATGAGCATTTT. It codes for CASSLQGQGAYNEHF.

Ten or more counts support this clonotype. The J gene is TRBJ2-1, the V gene TRBV19; D unclear. Germline CDR1 LNHDA, CDR2 SQIVND (reference sequence). Trimming took 4 bases from V and 0 from J, leaving 16 bases between them. This CDR3 is built from 17 residues. The CDR3 sequence is CASSSAAGFSSYNEQFF. The CDR3 DNA follows: TGTGCCAGTAGTAGCGCCGCTGGCTTTAGCTCCTACAATGAGCAGTTCTTC.

This clonotype is termed medium-sized (0.01 to 0.1%). The chain recombines TRBV19 with TRBJ2-1, with TRBD2 matching over 7 bases. The CDR3 is 13 amino acids. CDR1 LNHDA and CDR2 SQIVND come from the germline V gene (reference sequence). V shed 7 bases and J 15 bases; nucleotides not matched to a gene: 15. CDR3 amino acids: CASTVPGRPLWFF. In DNA form, the CDR3 reads TGTGCCAGTACCGTACCCGGGAGGCCCCTATGGTTCTTC. Together with reference TRBV19 and TRBJ2-1, the CDR3 gives the full variable domain: DGGITQSPKYLFRKEGQNVTLSCEQNLNHDAMYWYRQDPGQGLRLIYYSQIVNDFQKGDIAEGYSVSREKKESFPLTVTSAQKNPTAFYLCASTVPGRPLWFFGPGTRLTVL.

The V call is TRBV14, the J call TRBJ1-1; D is undetermined. This CDR3 spans 14 amino acids. Germline CDR1 SGHDN, CDR2 FVKESK. Trimming removed 3 bases at V and 3 bases at J, with 11 bases between. CDR3 DNA sequence: TGTGCCAGCAGCCAGCCAAACCGGGACACTGAAGCTTTCTTT. Its protein is CASSQPNRDTEAFF.

The rearrangement links TRBV2 to TRBJ1-1; TRBD1 matches at 7 bases. The germline V gene has CDR1 SNHLY and CDR2 FYNNEI. The trim removed 7 bases at V and 4 bases at J, leaving 6 bases unmatched. This CDR3 region has 13 residues. CDR3 bases: TGTGCCAGCAAGGGGGCGCTGGCCACTGAAGCTTTCTTT. Protein product: CASKGALATEAFF.

CDR3 sequence (DNA): TGTGCCAGCAGCCCCGACGGGACTAGCGGGGCCTACAATGAGCAGTTCTTC. Amino acids: CASSPDGTSGAYNEQFF. The chain uses TRBV9 and TRBJ2-1; TRBD2 agrees at 13 bases. This CDR3 region has 17 residues. Germline-derived CDR1 and CDR2 are SGDLS and YYNGEE. V dropped 4 bases and J dropped 2; count of bases not matched to a gene: 6.

The chain combines TRBV2 with TRBJ2-7; 9 nucleotides agree with TRBD2. V lost 4 bases, J lost 5 bases, and 3 bases stayed unmatched. Germline V gives CDR1 SNHLY, CDR2 FYNNEI. This CDR3 comprises 13 residues. The CDR3 DNA sequence: TGTGCCAGCAGTGTAGCGGGAGTTGACGAGCAGTACTTC. This codes for CASSVAGVDEQYF.

This clonotype was seen repeatedly, ten times or more. The chain joins TRBV7-9 to TRBJ2-1, with TRBD2 matching over 10 bases. The CDR3 runs 16 residues. V lost 3 bases and J lost 1; bases outside the gene matches: 3. Per germline, CDR1 SEHNR and CDR2 FQNEAQ (reference sequence). The chain's CDR3 is CASSFQTSGSYNEQFF. CDR3 coding DNA: TGTGCCAGCAGCTTTCAGACTAGCGGGTCCTACAATGAGCAGTTCTTC.

This clonotype has at least ten counts. The CDR3 DNA reads TGTGCCAGCCTCAGGGGGCAGACCCAGTACTTC. As protein: CASLRGQTQYF. The rearrangement links TRBV28 to TRBJ2-5, with TRBD1 identical over 8 bases. V was clipped by 8 bases and J by 6 bases; unmatched bases: 2. CDR3 size: 11 residues. Germline V gives CDR1 MDHEN, CDR2 SYDVKM.

The chain's CDR3 is CSAGTSAGGEQYF. In DNA form, the CDR3 reads TGCAGTGCCGGGACTAGCGCAGGAGGGGAGCAGTACTTC. This chain joins TRBV20-1 and TRBJ2-7, with TRBD2 identical over 10 bases. The CDR3 runs to 13 residues. Germline CDR1 reads DFQATT; CDR2 reads SNEGSKA (reference sequence). Losses at the gene ends were 6 bases for V and 7 bases for J; bases not matched to a gene: 9.

This chain joins TRBV5-1 and TRBJ2-2; 8 positions agree with TRBD1. Germline loops: CDR1 SGHRS, CDR2 YFSETQ. Trimming at V came to 3 bases and at J to 7 bases, leaving 2 bases not matched to a gene. This CDR3 is 13 amino acids long. CDR3 residues: CASSSTGVGELFF. In DNA form, the CDR3 reads TGCGCCAGCAGCTCGACAGGGGTCGGGGAGCTGTTTTTT.

There are many counts of this clonotype. The CDR3 nucleotides read TGTGCCAGCAGCTTACTAGCGGGCTACAATGAGCAGTTCTTC. Encoded protein: CASSLLAGYNEQFF. The V gene is TRBV13, the J gene TRBJ2-1, with 8 bases fitting TRBD2. The V segment lost 2 bases and the J segment 3 bases; nucleotides outside the gene matches: 0. The germline V gene has CDR1 PRHDT and CDR2 FYEKMQ (reference sequence). The CDR3 extends over 14 amino acids. The full variable domain, with the rest looked up from reference TRBV13 and TRBJ2-1, is AAGVIQSPRHLIKEKRETATLKCYPIPRHDTVYWYQQGPGQDPQFLISFYEKMQSDKGSIPDRFSAQQFSDYHSELNMSSLELGDSALYFCASSLLAGYNEQFFGPGTRLTVL.

The chain joins TRBV5-1 to TRBJ2-2; no definite D call. Trimming cost V 2 bases and J 8 bases, with 10 bases left between them. Germline V gene lookup returns CDR1 SGHRS and CDR2 YFSETQ. The CDR3 has 13 residues. Here the CDR3 DNA reads TGCGCCAGCAGCTTCGGAGACCCTGGGGAGCTGTTTTTT. It translates to CASSFGDPGELFF.

Only a few counts were recorded for this clonotype. This chain connects TRBV3-1 to TRBJ2-6; tentative D call: TRBD1 (5 bases). Germline CDR1 reads LGHDT; CDR2 reads YNNKEL (reference sequence). This CDR3 comprises 18 residues. Trimming removed 4 bases at V and 7 bases at J, with 23 bases between. The DNA of the CDR3 is TGTGCCAGCAGCCCAAAGGCCCGCGACAGTAATCGTGCCAACGTCCTGACTTTC. Protein sequence: CASSPKARDSNRANVLTF.

The J gene is TRBJ2-2, the V gene TRBV5-5; 7 nucleotides line up with TRBD2. From germline, CDR1 is SGHKS and CDR2 YYEKEE (reference sequence). This CDR3 has 16 amino acids. After removal of 0 bases from V and 2 bases from J, the junction contained 4 bases not matched to a gene. In DNA form, the CDR3 reads TGTGCCAGCAGCTTGGGGCTAGCGGTTAACACCGGGGAGCTGTTTTTT. Protein product: CASSLGLAVNTGELFF.

This clonotype is termed medium-sized. In DNA, the CDR3 is TGTGCCAGCCAAACAGTTGGTGTTTCACCCCTCCACTTT. Its translation is CASQTVGVSPLHF. The chain employs TRBV5-4 and TRBJ1-6; D gene unclear. The V gene lost 7 bases and the J gene lost 9 bases, with 14 bases spanning the gap. Germline CDR1 reads SGHNT; CDR2 reads YYREEE (reference sequence). The CDR3 has 13 residues.

A single count supports this clonotype. The rearrangement links TRBV12-3 or TRBV12-4 to TRBJ2-7; D is ambiguous. The CDR3 extends over 12 amino acids. Trimming shortened V by 3 bases and J by 2 bases, and 5 bases separated the two germline ends. In DNA, the CDR3 is TGTGCCAGCAGTTTCTTCCCCTACGAGCAGTACTTC. Translating gives CASSFFPYEQYF.

This clonotype was seen many times. This chain connects TRBV4-1 to TRBJ1-5, with D unresolved. The V and J ends lost 0 bases and 11 bases respectively, with 14 bases between them. Germline CDR1 and CDR2: MGHRA and YSYEKL. The CDR3 has 14 amino acids. The CDR3: CASSQDDVARAQHF. The CDR3 DNA sequence: TGCGCCAGCAGCCAAGACGACGTCGCAAGGGCCCAGCATTTT.

With respect to this clonotype: Sequence at one end of the junction differs from germline and may be a read error. The chain has TRBV2 and TRBJ2-1; TRBD2 agrees at 11 bases. Germline loops: CDR1 SNHLY, CDR2 FYNNEI. The CDR3 contains 16 residues. For the CDR3, the DNA is TGTGCCAGCAGGGATAGGAGTAGCGGGAGGGACAATGAGCAGGTCTTC. Translation gives CASRDRSSGRDNEQVF.

This chain joins TRBV24-1 and TRBJ2-1; a possible D gene is TRBD1 (6 bases). Germline V CDR1 and CDR2: KGHDR, SFDVKD. Trimming left V 3 bases short and J 2 bases short, with 13 bases between. The CDR3 runs 16 residues. CDR3 sequence reads: CATSDVQPGAYNEQFF. Here the CDR3 DNA reads TGTGCCACCAGTGATGTCCAACCAGGGGCCTACAATGAGCAGTTCTTC.

Within the sample, this clonotype is medium-sized. J is TRBJ2-7 and V is TRBV20-1, with a tentative D call TRBD1 (5 bases). CDR1 is DFQATT, CDR2 SNEGSKA, per germline (reference sequence). This CDR3 is 8 amino acids long. Trimming shortened V by 4 bases and J by 13 bases, and 8 bases separated the two germline ends. The DNA for the CDR3 is TGCAGTGCTATGGGGCGCTACTTC. This translates into CSAMGRYF.

This clonotype has a count of ten or more. The chain joins TRBV28 to TRBJ1-3; TRBD1 matches 7 bases. Germline CDR1 reads MDHEN; CDR2 reads SYDVKM. CDR3 length: 14 amino acids. Trimming took 5 bases from V and 3 from J; bases not matched to a gene: 4. The CDR3 DNA is TGTGCCAGCAGTCCTGGGACAGTTGGAAACACCATATATTTT. It yields the protein CASSPGTVGNTIYF.